What follows are 22 T cell receptor beta chains derived from one specimen sequenced in a study of identical twins. TCRdb re-called the 5' RACE reads through MiXCR, storing one row per CDR3 protein. The sample has 510,000 or so distinct CDR3 sequences, 13% to 15% seen once. These data were also reused for a study on yellow fever vaccine responses in identical twins.

Sequencing was carried out using CD4+ T cells sorted from blood. The receptors shown here come from a woman aged 18-29 years in good health.

This clonotype has just a few counts. The rearrangement uses TRBV4-1 and TRBJ2-1; TRBD2 matches at 12 bases. CDR1 MGHRA and CDR2 YSYEKL come from the germline V gene. The CDR3 is 14 residues long. V was pared by 1 base and J by 12 bases, with 4 bases of the junction left unmatched. The CDR3 DNA is TGCGCCAGCAGCCAAGGCCTAGCGGGAGGGGGGCAGTTCTTC. It yields the protein CASSQGLAGGGQFF.

This clonotype has just a few counts. This rearrangement joins TRBV29-1 to TRBJ2-1; possibly TRBD1 for D (7 bases). CDR3 length equals 12 residues. Trimming left V 6 bases short and J 7 bases short, with 13 bases between. Germline-derived CDR1 and CDR2 are SQVTM and ANQGSEA. The CDR3 DNA follows: TGCAGCGTATTGGAGGGGGCAAATGAGCAGTTCTTC. Translating it yields CSVLEGANEQFF.

At least ten counts were recorded for this clonotype. The chain links TRBV29-1 to TRBJ2-3; 7 nucleotides line up with TRBD2. This CDR3 spans 13 amino acids. V shed 4 bases and J 7 bases; nucleotides not matched to a gene: 8. Germline CDR1 and CDR2: SQVTM and ANQGSEA. The CDR3 DNA sequence: TGCAGCGTTGTCATCGGGGGGTGGAATACGCAGTATTTT. Translation gives CSVVIGGWNTQYF.

The chain uses TRBV6-1 and TRBJ1-4, with 7 bases identical to TRBD1. Looked up from germline, CDR1 is MNHNS and CDR2 is SASEGT. Trimming removed 3 bases from V and 7 bases from J; junction bases left unmatched: 2. CDR3 length equals 13 residues. CDR3 amino acids: CASSDRGSEKLFF. The CDR3 coding sequence is TGTGCCAGCAGTGACAGGGGGAGTGAAAAACTGTTTTTT.

This clonotype was detected a few times. J is TRBJ2-2 and V is TRBV5-1; no firm D call. The V end lost 2 bases, the J end lost 5 bases, and 7 bases lay between the germline ends. From germline, CDR1 is SGHRS and CDR2 YFSETQ. The CDR3 spans 13 residues. CDR3 amino acids: CASSFLITGELFF. The CDR3 DNA sequence: TGCGCCAGCAGCTTTTTAATTACCGGGGAGCTGTTTTTT.

This clonotype was seen only a few times. The chain employs TRBV6-5 and TRBJ1-3; D possibly corresponds to TRBD1 (6 bases). Trimming pared 0 bases from V and 5 bases from J, leaving 11 bases between. The CDR3 consists of 15 residues. Per the germline V gene, CDR1 is MNHEY and CDR2 is SVGAGI. The CDR3 is CASSYSTGGRNTIYF. The CDR3 bases are TGTGCCAGCAGTTACTCGACAGGCGGGAGAAACACCATATATTTT.

This clonotype was picked up a small number of times. The chain joins TRBV7-3 to TRBJ2-2; D call uncertain. The germline V and J ends were trimmed by 6 bases and 0 bases, with 8 bases remaining between them. The CDR3 is made up of 14 amino acids. Germline V gives CDR1 SGHTA, CDR2 FQGTGA. CDR3 sequence reads: CASRGATNTGELFF. The DNA for the CDR3 is TGTGCCAGCAGAGGCGCAACGAACACCGGGGAGCTGTTTTTT. Supplemented by reference TRBV7-3 and TRBJ2-2, the full variable domain reads GAGVSQTPSNKVTEKGKYVELRCDPISGHTALYWYRQSLGQGPEFLIYFQGTGAADDSGLPNDRFFAVRPEGSVSTLKIQRTERGDSAVYLCASRGATNTGELFFGEGSRLTVL.

A few counts support this clonotype. The chain uses TRBV12-3 or TRBV12-4 and TRBJ1-6; 7 nucleotides align to TRBD1. With 7 bases clipped from V and 7 bases from J, the junction kept 7 bases outside the gene matches. CDR3 length: 14 amino acids. The CDR3 region is CASTVGTANSPLHF. CDR3 DNA: TGTGCCAGCACCGTCGGGACAGCCAATTCACCCCTCCACTTT.

The chain carries TRBV13 and TRBJ2-7; TRBD2 matches 7 bases. The CDR3 length is 14 residues. With 5 bases clipped from V and 6 bases from J, the junction kept 10 bases outside the gene matches. The germline V gene has CDR1 PRHDT and CDR2 FYEKMQ (reference sequence). CDR3 coding DNA: TGTGCCAGCAGCCCCAACGGCGGGAGCCTCGAGCAGTACTTC. It is translated as CASSPNGGSLEQYF.

At least ten counts were recorded for this clonotype. The chain carries TRBV12-3 or TRBV12-4 and TRBJ2-3, with 7 bases matching TRBD2. The CDR3 is 14 amino acids. With V trimmed by 3 bases and J by 1 base, 1 base remained unmatched. The CDR3 here is CASSFLAGTDTQYF. As DNA, the CDR3 is TGTGCCAGCAGTTTTCTAGCGGGCACAGATACGCAGTATTTT.

This clonotype was observed many times. The chain uses TRBV11-2 and TRBJ2-1, with 7 positions matching TRBD2. CDR1 is SGHAT, CDR2 FQNNGV, per germline. The ends lost 5 bases at V and 4 bases at J; junction bases unmatched: 8. This CDR3 spans 15 amino acids. CDR3 sequence (DNA): TGTGCCAGCAGCCCAGTGGGGGGGGTATACAATGAGCAGTTCTTC. Protein sequence: CASSPVGGVYNEQFF.

The chain recombines TRBV12-3 or TRBV12-4 with TRBJ2-4, with 9 bases lining up with TRBD1. The CDR3 is 15 amino acids. V gave up 5 bases and J gave up 0 bases; unmatched junction bases: 2. The CDR3: CASSAGQGAKNIQYF. The CDR3 DNA is TGTGCCAGCAGTGCGGGACAGGGAGCCAAAAACATTCAGTACTTC.

This clonotype showed up just a few times. The chain has TRBV7-2 and TRBJ1-2; a weak D match, TRBD1 (6 bases). The CDR3 is 11 amino acids. V was clipped by 10 bases and J by 6 bases, with 12 bases between them. The germline gives CDR1 SGHTA, CDR2 FQGNSA. The CDR3 bases are TGTGCCACAACAGGGCGCCATGGCTACACCTTC. Encoded protein: CATTGRHGYTF.

This clonotype has more than one count but fewer than ten. J is TRBJ1-2 and V is TRBV27; 8 nucleotides align to TRBD1. The CDR3 totals 14 residues. Germline V CDR1 and CDR2: MNHEY, SMNVEV (reference sequence). V lost 6 bases, J lost 4 bases, and 7 bases stayed unmatched. The CDR3 sequence: CASRSRGQGYGYTF. CDR3 coding DNA: TGTGCCAGCAGATCCAGGGGGCAAGGCTATGGCTACACCTTC.

This clonotype occurred a few times. The J gene is TRBJ1-4, the V gene TRBV3-1, with D maybe TRBD1 (6 bases). CDR3 length equals 14 residues. The germline gives CDR1 LGHDT, CDR2 YNNKEL (reference sequence). The ends were cut back, 5 bases at V and 8 bases at J, with 15 bases in the middle. The CDR3: CASSTQGAREKLFF. The CDR3 DNA sequence: TGTGCCAGCAGCACACAGGGCGCCAGAGAAAAACTGTTTTTT.

The genes are TRBV29-1 and TRBJ2-3, with D possibly matching TRBD1 (5 bases). Germline lookup yields CDR1 SQVTM and CDR2 ANQGSEA. This CDR3 contains 11 residues. Here the CDR3 DNA reads TGCGGGGCAGGACGCACAGATACGCAGTATTTT. Translating it yields CGAGRTDTQYF.

The V call is TRBV20-1, the J call TRBJ2-2; D remains ambiguous. CDR3 length equals 12 residues. Trimming took 5 bases from V and 5 from J, leaving 9 bases between them. Germline V CDR1 and CDR2: DFQATT, SNEGSKA (reference sequence). CDR3 coding DNA: TGCAGTGCTCCACATGGAACCGGGGAGCTGTTTTTT. It is translated as CSAPHGTGELFF.

The CDR3 region has the DNA TGTGCCAGTAGTAGTTGGTCTGGGGACACTGAAGCTTTCTTT. Amino acids: CASSSWSGDTEAFF. The chain has TRBV19 and TRBJ1-1; D ambiguous. The CDR3 consists of 14 residues. Germline V gives CDR1 LNHDA, CDR2 SQIVND (reference sequence). V shed 4 bases and J shed 3 bases, with 12 bases lying between them.

This clonotype was seen a handful of times. The chain employs TRBV5-1 and TRBJ2-6, with unresolved D. CDR3 length: 15 amino acids. V was trimmed by 2 bases and J by 0 bases, leaving 6 bases between them. Germline V gene data show CDR1 as SGHRS and CDR2 as YFSETQ. The CDR3 DNA follows: TGCGCCAGCAGCTTACAGTACTCTGGGGCCAACGTCCTGACTTTC. Translation: CASSLQYSGANVLTF.

The chain couples TRBV20-1 to TRBJ2-3, with D unclear. V was shortened by 6 bases and J by 1 base, with 11 bases between the two germline ends. CDR1 and CDR2 from the germline V gene are DFQATT and SNEGSKA (reference sequence). The CDR3 is 13 residues long. The CDR3 sequence is CSARALGTDTQYF. DNA of the CDR3: TGCAGTGCAAGGGCCTTGGGCACAGATACGCAGTATTTT.

The chain is built from TRBV29-1 and TRBJ2-1; D remains unclear. The germline CDR1 and CDR2 sequences are SQVTM and ANQGSEA. V lost 3 bases and J 3 bases, leaving 15 bases between the germline ends. The length of the CDR3 is 15 residues. CDR3 sequence: CSVENPGKRYNEQFF. The DNA for the CDR3 is TGCAGCGTTGAGAACCCAGGAAAGCGCTACAATGAGCAGTTCTTC.

V and J are TRBV7-6 and TRBJ2-7, with 11 positions matching TRBD2. There are 16 residues in the CDR3. Germline loops: CDR1 SGHVS, CDR2 FNYEAQ. The trim removed 5 bases at V and 7 bases at J, leaving 13 bases unmatched. The CDR3 loop reads CASSPGTSGSAREQYF. Written as DNA, the CDR3 is TGTGCCAGCAGCCCCGGCACTAGCGGGAGCGCGAGAGAGCAGTACTTC.